This is a list of T cell receptor beta chains from one sample in a study of molecular identifiers for immune sequencing clone quantification. TCRdb called the PCR reads again in MiXCR, with one record for every CDR3 protein. The repertoire holds about 36,000 distinct CDR3 sequences, with under 20% as singletons. Sequenced material: naive CD8+ T cells from blood, with Jurkat cell RNA spiked in. The receptors come from a human donor in good health. Some libraries in this study had Jurkat cell RNA spiked in. The conserved cysteine and the conserved F or W are not part of the CDR3 here. Not all rows give a size; the values are once, few, many and, for expanded clones, a class.

v_gene: TRBV13; j_gene: TRBJ2-1; abundance: NA; CDR3aa: ASSPTLSEQF
v_gene: TRBV7-9; j_gene: TRBJ2-1; abundance: many; CDR3aa: ASSPSGQGYNEQF
v_gene: TRBV5-6; j_gene: TRBJ2-2; abundance: many; CDR3aa: ASSLGFRANTGELF
v_gene: TRBV6-5; j_gene: TRBJ2-2; abundance: few; CDR3aa: ASRDSGRESAGELF
v_gene: TRBV28; j_gene: TRBJ2-7; abundance: few; CDR3aa: ASSPGLAVVSSYEQY
v_gene: TRBV6-6; j_gene: TRBJ2-1; abundance: many; CDR3aa: ASSYGPAPYNEQF
v_gene: TRBV20-1; j_gene: TRBJ2-7; abundance: many; CDR3aa: SAEPPGTEAYEQY
v_gene: TRBV7-2; j_gene: TRBJ2-7; abundance: many; CDR3aa: ASSWPTGPYYEQY
v_gene: TRBV11-2; j_gene: TRBJ2-5; abundance: few; CDR3aa: ASSHTGTSRIETQY
v_gene: TRBV19; j_gene: TRBJ2-7; abundance: many; CDR3aa: ASSPGVGHSYEQY
v_gene: TRBV7-3; j_gene: TRBJ2-6; abundance: many; CDR3aa: ASSIPGQSLKSGANVLT
v_gene: TRBV10-3; j_gene: TRBJ1-6; abundance: NA; CDR3aa: AISEGLYRNSPLH
v_gene: TRBV7-2; j_gene: TRBJ2-3; abundance: many; CDR3aa: ASSGDWLTQY
v_gene: TRBV9; j_gene: TRBJ2-5; abundance: many; CDR3aa: ASSVARDRVWETQY
v_gene: TRBV19; j_gene: TRBJ2-7; abundance: NA; CDR3aa: ASSIGTGVDYEQY
v_gene: TRBV28; j_gene: TRBJ2-5; abundance: many; CDR3aa: ATYDGTGFETQY
v_gene: TRBV5-6; j_gene: TRBJ2-3; abundance: many; CDR3aa: ASSWGTDRDTQY
v_gene: TRBV21-1; j_gene: TRBJ2-2; abundance: many; CDR3aa: ASSKGEGWTGELF
v_gene: TRBV13; j_gene: TRBJ2-7; abundance: NA; CDR3aa: ASSSGGRNEQY
v_gene: TRBV12-3/TRBV12-4; j_gene: TRBJ1-5; abundance: many; CDR3aa: ASTARNQPQH
v_gene: TRBV20-1; j_gene: TRBJ2-5; abundance: many; CDR3aa: SARDPTLAGEETQY
v_gene: TRBV6-5; j_gene: TRBJ2-3; abundance: many; CDR3aa: ASSYSGDSTDTQY
v_gene: TRBV7-9; j_gene: TRBJ2-7; abundance: many; CDR3aa: ASSPRMENYEQY
v_gene: TRBV4-3; j_gene: TRBJ2-1; abundance: many; CDR3aa: ASSQYSGTSAEQF
v_gene: TRBV20-1; j_gene: TRBJ1-1; abundance: medium-sized; CDR3aa: SARVYRDRGTNTEAF
v_gene: TRBV29-1; j_gene: TRBJ2-7; abundance: many; CDR3aa: SVVLAGDIVYEQY
v_gene: TRBV3-1; j_gene: TRBJ2-3; abundance: many; CDR3aa: ASSTPGTLLWDTQY
v_gene: TRBV9; j_gene: TRBJ2-5; abundance: few; CDR3aa: ASSVSGAQETQY
v_gene: TRBV7-9; j_gene: TRBJ2-7; abundance: many; CDR3aa: ASSLVWDSTSYEQY
v_gene: TRBV12-3/TRBV12-4; j_gene: TRBJ2-2; abundance: many; CDR3aa: ASSIGAITGELF
v_gene: TRBV7-6; j_gene: TRBJ2-7; abundance: many; CDR3aa: ASSPLAAYEQY
v_gene: TRBV7-9; j_gene: TRBJ2-7; abundance: many; CDR3aa: ASSLLKYEQY
v_gene: TRBV7-6; j_gene: TRBJ2-3; abundance: NA; CDR3aa: ASSLELAGGFSTDTQY
v_gene: TRBV4-1; j_gene: TRBJ2-5; abundance: many; CDR3aa: ASSQDRRGETQY
v_gene: TRBV25-1; j_gene: TRBJ2-1; abundance: many; CDR3aa: ASSEKAVEQF
v_gene: TRBV29-1; j_gene: TRBJ2-7; abundance: many; CDR3aa: SVVKSYEQY
v_gene: TRBV5-1; j_gene: TRBJ2-1; abundance: many; CDR3aa: ASSLAASGYNEQF
v_gene: TRBV11-2; j_gene: TRBJ1-4; abundance: many; CDR3aa: ASSSSGRMGEKLF
v_gene: TRBV13; j_gene: TRBJ2-1; abundance: NA; CDR3aa: ASSLFGGIPNEQF
v_gene: TRBV28; j_gene: TRBJ2-7; abundance: many; CDR3aa: ASSFRTYEQY
v_gene: TRBV4-3; j_gene: TRBJ2-1; abundance: few; CDR3aa: ASSQTRQVSYNEQF
v_gene: TRBV20-1; j_gene: TRBJ2-1; abundance: few; CDR3aa: SARAGSRSSYNEQF
v_gene: TRBV28; j_gene: TRBJ2-5; abundance: NA; CDR3aa: ASSLSRGRPQETQY
v_gene: TRBV6-5; j_gene: TRBJ2-1; abundance: many; CDR3aa: ASSYSPGPNEQF
v_gene: TRBV28; j_gene: TRBJ2-3; abundance: many; CDR3aa: ASSQIAESTDTQY
v_gene: TRBV6-1; j_gene: TRBJ2-1; abundance: NA; CDR3aa: ASSGLAGRNEQF
v_gene: TRBV29-1; j_gene: TRBJ2-7; abundance: many; CDR3aa: SVETGTDSYEQY
v_gene: TRBV4-3; j_gene: TRBJ2-4; abundance: medium-sized; CDR3aa: ASSQDRDTENIQY
v_gene: TRBV27; j_gene: TRBJ2-7; abundance: many; CDR3aa: ASSEQGAYEQY
v_gene: TRBV7-9; j_gene: TRBJ1-5; abundance: NA; CDR3aa: ASSSSSNQPQH
v_gene: TRBV4-3; j_gene: TRBJ2-6; abundance: many; CDR3aa: ASSSFIRDRLSGANVLT
v_gene: TRBV19; j_gene: TRBJ2-2; abundance: many; CDR3aa: ASQFWDTPNTGELF
v_gene: TRBV19; j_gene: TRBJ2-1; abundance: NA; CDR3aa: ASSIGLYNEQF
v_gene: TRBV7-9; j_gene: TRBJ2-1; abundance: few; CDR3aa: ASSLGLTVDEQF